The clone carrying this T cell receptor beta chain has more than one count but fewer than ten. The source of the sample is a study of blood T cells in healthy people across ages. This CDR3 is built from 15 residues. The junction had 8 bases not matched to a gene; V was cut back by 6 bases and J by 2 bases. With a J-beta primer mix and a sample-barcoded 5' primer, a second PCR ran 7 to 11 cycles. MiXCR was run by TCRdb on the 5' RACE reads, yielding one entry per CDR3 protein. The profile shows under 2 million distinct CDR3 sequences, almost 35% of them singletons. The TCR comes from a woman in her 30s in good health. Specimen: blood. The chain combines TRBV12-3 or TRBV12-4 with TRBJ2-7; 9 nucleotides match TRBD2. The CDR3 DNA reads as TGTGCCAGCAGCCCGAGCGGGGGGCCCACCTACGAGCAGTACTTC. It yields the protein CASSPSGGPTYEQYF.